This T cell receptor (beta chain) derives from a study of Graves' ophthalmopathy and Graves' hyperthyroidism. Study-level information: At the time of initial diagnosis and before any treatment, peripheral blood was collected.

Study findings and constraints: The blood repertoire also included most expanded thyroid clonotypes above 0.001 frequency.

The germline V and J ends were trimmed by 0 bases and 5 bases, with 11 bases remaining between them. The CDR3 totals 14 residues. Germline V gene lookup returns CDR1 SEHNR and CDR2 FQNEAQ (reference sequence). As for this clonotype: Its target is not known.

CAS ≥3, NOSPECS ≥4, moderate-to-severe activity and duration under 3 months marked donors with ophthalmopathy. Orbital computed tomography, together with clinical symptoms, serum thyroxine, TRAb and thyroid ultrasound, was used for diagnosis. RNA transcripts yielded amplified TCR beta CDR3 regions. HTBI primers were used in a first-round RT-PCR, which preceded a second-round multiplex PCR. In TCRdb, the multiplex PCR reads were re-called with MiXCR into one record per CDR3 protein. The sample has about half a million distinct CDR3 sequences, approximately 14% seen once. The sequence derives from a woman aged 25 to 39 with Graves' ophthalmopathy. Sample: blood. This chain links TRBV7-9 with TRBJ2-7; D possibly matches TRBD1 or TRBD2 (5 bases each). The CDR3 region has the DNA TGTGCCAGCAGCTTAGCCCCGGGACGGGACGAGCAGTACTTC. This encodes CASSLAPGRDEQYF.